This T cell receptor (beta chain) appears in the sequencing data of a study of blood T cell repertoires in COVID-19. Whole-study context: Samples taken during acute and convalescent COVID-19 were collected in the United States, Italy and Spain. T cells, B-cell-depleted T cells, or PBMCs provided the cDNA or gDNA that served as material.

With 1 base removed from V and 0 bases from J, the gap between germline ends came to 14 bases. This CDR3 contains 17 residues. CDR1 and CDR2 (germline): MNHNS, SASEGT. Original methodology: Reference gene primer amplification gave estimated nucleated cell counts. Assay used: immunoSEQ multiplex PCR; TCRdb lists only in-frame clones, some missing. The DNA was the basis for D and trimming; V, J and clone size are from that table. The repertoire holds over 60,000 clones, with 82% as singletons. Sequences were obtained from peripheral blood. This TCR came from a human donor in a cohort sampled during active COVID-19. This chain uses TRBV6-1 with TRBJ2-3, with a possible D match to TRBD1 (5 bases). The CDR3 reads CASSEGPDRASTDTQYF. Written as DNA, the CDR3 is TGTGCCAGCAGTGAAGGACCCGACAGAGCTAGCACAGATACGCAGTATTTT.